These 16 T cell receptor beta chains came from one sample sequenced in a study of T cell responses to AZD1222 COVID-19 vaccine. Measured with immunoSEQ multiplex PCR; TCRdb has only the in-frame clones, and not every one. Of 150,000 to 200,000 clones in the sample, 92% were seen once. The sample in question was peripheral blood, obtained on day 0 of AZD1222 vaccination. The receptors here all came from an adult in good health.

The V call is TRBV21-1, the J call TRBJ2-1; TRBD1, as called in the table, went unchecked against the DNA. TRBV21-1 corresponds to a pseudogene. The CDR3 runs to 15 residues. DNA of the CDR3: TGTGCCAGCAGGGAGACAGGGGGCACCTACAATGAGCAGTTCTTC. Translating it yields CASRETGGTYNEQFF.

This clone was recorded once. This chain uses TRBV3-1 (or the pseudogene TRBV3-2) with TRBJ1-1, with D possibly matching TRBD1 (6 bases). V shed 0 bases and J shed 5 bases, with 13 bases lying between them. This CDR3 is built from 15 residues. Per germline, CDR1 LGHDT and CDR2 YNNKEL (reference sequence). The CDR3 is CASSQDTGRGTEAFF. The CDR3 DNA reads as TGTGCCAGCAGCCAAGATACAGGGCGAGGAACTGAAGCTTTCTTT.

The chain carries TRBV4-1 and TRBJ1-1, with 7 nucleotides matching TRBD1. The J segment lost 0 bases and the V segment lost 4 bases, leaving 14 bases of the junction unmatched. Per germline, CDR1 MGHRA and CDR2 YSYEKL. The CDR3 consists of 18 residues. CDR3 in DNA: TGCGCCAGCAGCCTCAAAGGGGGGGACAGATACATGAACACTGAAGCTTTCTTT. This sequence encodes CASSLKGGDRYMNTEAFF.

This chain uses TRBV6-5 with TRBJ1-1, with 7 bases matching TRBD1. Germline V lookup: CDR1 MNHEY, CDR2 SVGAGI. Unmatched junction bases numbered 10, after V lost 1 base and J lost 5 bases. The CDR3 has 16 residues. CDR3: CASSYWAGGVRTEAFF. The CDR3 DNA reads TGTGCCAGCAGTTACTGGGCAGGGGGTGTTAGAACTGAAGCTTTCTTT.

The genes are TRBV11-1 and TRBJ2-2, with TRBD2 matching 8 bases. CDR3 length equals 16 residues. Germline assignment: CDR1 SGHAT and CDR2 FQDESV (reference sequence). V gave up 2 bases and J gave up 1 base; unmatched junction bases: 3. The CDR3 region is CASSLRSGGNTGELFF. In nucleotides, the CDR3 is TGTGCCAGCAGCTTACGAAGCGGGGGGAACACCGGGGAGCTGTTTTTT.

This chain links TRBV3-1 (or the pseudogene TRBV3-2) with TRBJ1-1; no clear D. Trimming took 10 bases from V and 1 from J, leaving 13 bases between them. The CDR3 covers 13 residues. From germline, CDR1 is LGHDT and CDR2 YNNKEL (reference sequence). CDR3: CATVGQPNTEAFF. The CDR3 bases are TGTGCCACCGTAGGGCAGCCGAACACTGAAGCTTTCTTT.

The CDR3 coding sequence is TGCGCCAGCAGTGAGTGGGGGACAGGGGGGGATGAGCAGTTCTTC. Amino acids: CASSEWGTGGDEQFF. The rearrangement joins TRBV10-2 to TRBJ2-1; 11 positions agree with TRBD1. Germline V gene lookup returns CDR1 WSHSY and CDR2 SAAADI. V shed 1 base, J shed 8 bases, and the junction held 4 bases outside the gene matches. This CDR3 is built from 15 residues.

The J gene is TRBJ1-2, the V gene TRBV10-3, with TRBD1 as a possible D gene (5 bases). The germline CDR1 and CDR2 sequences are ENHRY and SYGVKD. The V end lost 0 bases, the J end lost 4 bases, and 15 bases lay between the germline ends. This CDR3 spans 16 amino acids. CDR3 nucleotide sequence: TGTGCCATCAGTGAGTCTTGGGGGAAAGAGAGCTATGGCTACACCTTC. Protein product: CAISESWGKESYGYTF.

The V and J genes are TRBV5-1 and TRBJ1-1; TRBD1 is a possible D gene (6 bases). Germline values: CDR1 SGHRS, CDR2 YFSETQ. The CDR3 is 16 amino acids. Deletions cut 3 bases from V and 2 bases from J, with 17 bases between. CDR3 sequence reads: CASSWAGGRINTEAFF. The CDR3 bases are TGCGCCAGCAGCTGGGCCGGGGGGCGAATTAACACTGAAGCTTTCTTT.

V and J are TRBV2 and TRBJ2-1; D tentatively reads TRBD1 or TRBD2 (7 bases each). Per the germline V gene, CDR1 is SNHLY and CDR2 is FYNNEI. Between the trimmed V and J ends, which lost 5 bases and 9 bases, there was a span of 17 bases. This CDR3 has 14 amino acids. CDR3 sequence (DNA): TGTGCCAGCAGTCCCCCAGGGGGGGGAGGTGAGCAGTTCTTC. It yields the protein CASSPPGGGGEQFF.

The rearrangement uses TRBV10-3 and TRBJ2-2, with a tentative D call TRBD1 (5 bases). The CDR3 extends over 16 amino acids. V gave up 3 bases and J gave up 1 base, with 12 bases separating them. Germline V CDR1 and CDR2: ENHRY, SYGVKD. The CDR3 bases are TGTGCCATCAGTGATGTCGGACACCAGAACACCGGGGAGCTGTTTTTT. Amino acids: CAISDVGHQNTGELFF.

The chain is built from TRBV18 and TRBJ1-1; maybe TRBD1 (5 bases). The CDR3 runs 16 residues. V was shortened by 5 bases and J by 0 bases, with 16 bases between the two germline ends. The germline CDR1 and CDR2 sequences are KGHSH and LQKENI. CDR3 in DNA: TGTGCCAGCTCATCTCGGACACTCAATTTGAACACTGAAGCTTTCTTT. Amino acid sequence: CASSSRTLNLNTEAFF.

The gene calls are TRBV7-9 and TRBJ1-6, with D possibly matching TRBD1 (5 bases). CDR3 size: 19 residues. V was shortened by 7 bases and J by 0 bases, with 22 bases between the two germline ends. Germline V lookup: CDR1 SEHNR, CDR2 FQNEAQ (reference sequence). CDR3: CASTPFADSWSSYNSPLHF. In nucleotides, the CDR3 is TGTGCCAGCACCCCCTTCGCCGACAGTTGGAGCTCCTATAATTCACCCCTCCACTTT.

The V gene is TRBV5-1, the J gene TRBJ2-3, with D perhaps given as TRBD1 or TRBD2 (6 bases each). Germline CDR1 SGHRS, CDR2 YFSETQ. CDR3 length: 15 residues. The V and J ends lost 1 base and 2 bases respectively, with 11 bases between them. CDR3 DNA sequence: TGCGCCAGCAGCTTGACGGGGGCTTACACAGATACGCAGTATTTT. Protein product: CASSLTGAYTDTQYF.

This chain uses TRBV28 with TRBJ2-1; D possibly uses TRBD1 or TRBD2 (5 bases each). Trimming shortened V by 3 bases and J by 2 bases, and 11 bases separated the two germline ends. Germline CDR1 is MDHEN and CDR2 is SYDVKM. This CDR3 is 15 amino acids long. The CDR3, as DNA: TGTGCCAGCAGTTTCGGGGCCCGCCCCTACAATGAGCAGTTCTTC. It is translated as CASSFGARPYNEQFF.

The rearrangement links TRBV4-2 to TRBJ1-2; a weak D match, TRBD1 (5 bases). The V end lost 0 bases, the J end lost 6 bases, and 14 bases lay between the germline ends. The CDR3 contains 15 residues. The V gene's germline CDR1 is LGHNA and CDR2 YNFKEQ. The CDR3 is CASSQDHYQGDGYTF. The DNA for the CDR3 is TGTGCCAGCAGCCAAGACCATTACCAGGGAGATGGCTACACCTTC.